This entry lists 22 T cell receptor beta chains sequenced from one sample in a study of CD4 T cells in relation to SARS-CoV-2 and coronaviruses. These TCRs are of unknown antigen specificity. Clones were read by immunoSEQ multiplex PCR, and TCRdb kept only the in-frame ones, dropping some. The table lists around 30,000 clones, about four fifths of them singletons. The material sequenced was memory CD4+ T cells from PBMCs, cultured in vitro. The receptors originated from an adult with COVID-19.

The rearrangement uses TRBV18 and TRBJ2-1; 9 bases agree with TRBD2. CDR1 KGHSH and CDR2 LQKENI come from the germline V gene. With 2 bases clipped from V and 7 bases from J, the junction kept 6 bases outside the gene matches. The CDR3 totals 15 residues. CDR3 protein: CASSPRGLAGNEQFF. As DNA, the CDR3 is TGTGCCAGCTCACCAAGGGGGCTAGCGGGGAATGAGCAGTTCTTC.

The chain uses TRBV19 and TRBJ1-2; 8 bases line up with TRBD1. V dropped 3 bases and J dropped 3; count of bases not matched to a gene: 9. Germline V gives CDR1 LNHDA, CDR2 SQIVND (reference sequence). The CDR3 runs 16 residues. CDR3 residues: CASSIRTGRRDYGYTF. CDR3 DNA: TGTGCCAGTAGTATTCGGACAGGGAGAAGGGACTATGGCTACACCTTC.

The rearrangement uses TRBV18 and TRBJ2-1; weak D call: TRBD1 (5 bases). Germline CDR1 KGHSH, CDR2 LQKENI. This CDR3 has 16 amino acids. V shed 2 bases and J shed 0 bases, with 11 bases lying between them. The CDR3: CASSPTWTSSYNEQFF. For the CDR3, the DNA is TGTGCCAGCTCACCAACATGGACAAGCTCCTACAATGAGCAGTTCTTC. Full variable domain (rest looked up from reference TRBV18 and TRBJ2-1): NAGVMQNPRHLVRRRGQEARLRCSPMKGHSHVYWYRQLPEEGLKFMVYLQKENIIDESGMPKERFSAEFPKEGPSILRIQQVVRGDSAAYFCASSPTWTSSYNEQFFGPGTRLTVL.

The chain uses TRBV15 and TRBJ2-1; no clear D. This CDR3 has 14 residues. The V end was cut by 5 bases, the J end by 7 bases, with 15 bases between. Germline values: CDR1 LNHNV, CDR2 YYDKDF (reference sequence). The CDR3 DNA is TGTGCCACCAGCCGGAAGACGGGTTGGAATGAGCAGTTCTTC. This codes for CATSRKTGWNEQFF. Full variable domain (missing parts from reference TRBV15 and TRBJ2-1): DAMVIQNPRYQVTQFGKPVTLSCSQTLNHNVMYWYQQKSSQAPKLLFHYYDKDFNNEADTPDNFQSRRPNTSFCFLDIRSPGLGDTAMYLCATSRKTGWNEQFFGPGTRLTVL.

The chain combines TRBV11-2 with TRBJ1-4, with a weak D call TRBD1 (6 bases). V was trimmed by 5 bases and J by 5 bases, leaving 15 bases between them. CDR3 length: 15 residues. Germline CDR1 reads SGHAT; CDR2 reads FQNNGV. The CDR3 nucleotides are TGTGCCAGCAGCCCAGTCCAGGGGAAAAATGAAAAACTGTTTTTT. Residues: CASSPVQGKNEKLFF.

The J gene is TRBJ1-4, the V gene TRBV10-3; tentatively, D is TRBD1 (5 bases). CDR1 is ENHRY and CDR2 is SYGVKD in the germline V gene. The CDR3 consists of 13 residues. With 0 bases removed from V and 6 bases from J, the gap between germline ends came to 5 bases. The CDR3 here is CAISESRDEKLFF. In DNA form, the CDR3 reads TGTGCCATCAGTGAGTCCAGGGATGAAAAACTGTTTTTT.

The chain carries TRBV3-1 (or the pseudogene TRBV3-2) and TRBJ2-2; 14 bases are shared with TRBD2. J gave up 2 bases and V 1 base, and 3 bases lay outside the gene matches. The CDR3 consists of 18 residues. Germline V gene lookup returns CDR1 LGHDT and CDR2 YNNKEL (reference sequence). CDR3 nucleotide sequence: TGTGCCAGCAGCCAAGGACTAGCGGGAGGGGTTAACACCGGGGAGCTGTTTTTT. Translated: CASSQGLAGGVNTGELFF.

This clone was picked up one time. The chain couples TRBV18 to TRBJ1-1, with D perhaps matching TRBD1 (5 bases). V lost 3 bases, J lost 1 base, and 9 bases lay in between. Germline assignment: CDR1 KGHSH and CDR2 LQKENI. This CDR3 contains 14 residues. The CDR3 spells CASSPSTENTEAFF. The CDR3 nucleotides are TGTGCCAGCTCACCCTCGACAGAGAACACTGAAGCTTTCTTT.

The chain links TRBV19 to TRBJ2-3; no firm D call. CDR1 and CDR2 (germline): LNHDA, SQIVND (reference sequence). The V and J ends lost 6 bases and 0 bases respectively, with 10 bases between them. This CDR3 region has 14 residues. CDR3 DNA: TGTGCCAGTAGCCGTAGCCTGAGCACAGATACGCAGTATTTT. This encodes CASSRSLSTDTQYF.

A few counts support this clone. The chain recombines TRBV6-1 with TRBJ2-1; 8 positions match TRBD2. This CDR3 has 15 amino acids. Germline loops: CDR1 MNHNS, CDR2 SASEGT. Trimming took 3 bases from V and 7 from J; bases not matched to a gene: 8. The CDR3 nucleotides are TGTGCCAGCAGTGATGGAGTAGCGGGATTAAATGAGCAGTTCTTC. Its protein product is CASSDGVAGLNEQFF.

V usage is TRBV14 and J usage is TRBJ2-7; D remains unclear. CDR3 length: 16 residues. V gave up 0 bases and J gave up 6 bases, with 18 bases separating them. Germline assignment: CDR1 SGHDN and CDR2 FVKESK. The chain's CDR3 is CASSQEFVLWRTEQYF. The DNA of the CDR3 is TGTGCCAGCAGCCAAGAATTTGTCCTTTGGCGAACCGAGCAGTACTTC. The full variable domain, its missing parts supplied by reference TRBV14 and TRBJ2-7, is EAGVTQFPSHSVIEKGQTVTLRCDPISGHDNLYWYRRVMGKEIKFLLHFVKESKQDESGMPNNRFLAERTGGTYSTLKVQPAELEDSGVYFCASSQEFVLWRTEQYFGPGTRLTVT.

V is TRBV15 and J is TRBJ2-2; 7 bases are a match to TRBD2. V lost 6 bases to trimming and J lost 6 bases; unmatched junction nucleotides: 4. The CDR3 is 13 residues long. Germline V lookup: CDR1 LNHNV, CDR2 YYDKDF (reference sequence). CDR3 nucleotide sequence: TGTGCCACCAGTCACACTAGCGCCGGGGAGCTGTTTTTT. Residues: CATSHTSAGELFF.

The chain employs TRBV30 and TRBJ2-3, with a tentative D call TRBD2 (5 bases). CDR1 GTSNPN and CDR2 SVGIG come from the germline V gene (reference sequence). Trimming stripped 2 bases from V and 3 bases from J, with 9 bases between. The CDR3 spans 13 residues. DNA for the CDR3: TGTGCCTGGAGTTTGCGGGCTACAGATACGCAGTATTTT. It is translated as CAWSLRATDTQYF.

The CDR3: CASSPDIQPSYGYTF. The CDR3 DNA is TGTGCCAGCAGCCCCGACATTCAGCCAAGCTATGGCTACACCTTC. The chain uses TRBV7-2 and TRBJ1-2, with D unclear. Germline CDR1 SGHTA, CDR2 FQGNSA. The V end lost 5 bases, the J end lost 4 bases, and 17 bases lay between the germline ends. CDR3 size: 15 residues.

This clone was seen a single time. The chain recombines TRBV3-1 (or the pseudogene TRBV3-2) with TRBJ2-7; 9 bases fit TRBD1. The CDR3 loop spans 14 amino acids. V dropped 4 bases and J dropped 7; count of bases not matched to a gene: 8. Germline V gene sequence: CDR1 LGHDT, CDR2 YNNKEL (reference sequence). CDR3 sequence: CASSLRGQGAEQYF. CDR3 nucleotide sequence: TGTGCCAGCAGCCTGCGGGGACAGGGAGCGGAGCAGTACTTC.

This chain links TRBV30 with TRBJ2-5; 9 bases align to TRBD2. Germline V gene lookup returns CDR1 GTSNPN and CDR2 SVGIG (reference sequence). The CDR3 runs 16 residues. The J segment lost 2 bases and the V segment lost 0 bases, leaving 7 bases of the junction unmatched. The CDR3 DNA is TGTGCCTGGAGTGTAGTTCTAGCGGGAAGACAAGAGACCCAGTACTTC. Its protein is CAWSVVLAGRQETQYF.

This chain uses TRBV3-1 (or the pseudogene TRBV3-2) with TRBJ2-1; a possible D gene is TRBD1 (8 bases). The V end lost 6 bases, the J end lost 7 bases, and 16 bases lay between the germline ends. Germline lookup yields CDR1 LGHDT and CDR2 YNNKEL (reference sequence). The CDR3 is 14 amino acids. The CDR3 here is CASRKTGGENEQFF. CDR3 coding DNA: TGTGCCAGCAGAAAAACAGGGGGGGAGAATGAGCAGTTCTTC.

The genes are TRBV5-6 and TRBJ2-1, with 12 bases identical to TRBD2. Germline loops: CDR1 SGHDT, CDR2 YYEEEE. The CDR3 sequence is 16 residues long. Unmatched junction bases numbered 4, after V lost 4 bases and J lost 2 bases. CDR3 DNA sequence: TGTGCCAGCAGCCTAAGGACTAGCGGGACCTACAATGAGCAGTTCTTC. Translating gives CASSLRTSGTYNEQFF.

CDR3 coding DNA: TGTGCCAGCAGCTCTACGTCGGGAGGGCGGACAGATACGCAGTATTTT. Translated, it gives CASSSTSGGRTDTQYF. This chain links TRBV7-9 with TRBJ2-3; 8 positions match TRBD2. The CDR3 has 16 residues. The germline gives CDR1 SEHNR, CDR2 FQNEAQ (reference sequence). J gave up 3 bases and V 4 bases, and 9 bases lay outside the gene matches.

The rearrangement uses TRBV7-2 and TRBJ2-2; 11 nucleotides align to TRBD1. From germline, CDR1 is SGHTA and CDR2 FQGNSA. V lost 6 bases, J lost 6 bases, and 3 bases stayed unmatched. CDR3 length equals 14 residues. Here the CDR3 reads CASRLGQGAGELFF. CDR3 nucleotides: TGTGCCAGCAGGTTGGGACAGGGGGCCGGGGAGCTGTTTTTT.

V gene TRBV5-4 combines with J gene TRBJ2-1; 9 bases agree with TRBD2. The germline CDR1 and CDR2 sequences are SGHNT and YYREEE (reference sequence). The CDR3 runs 17 residues. The ends lost 2 bases at V and 4 bases at J; junction bases unmatched: 10. CDR3 sequence: CASSLRASSGTYNEQFF. The CDR3 region has the DNA TGTGCCAGCAGCTTAAGGGCCTCTAGCGGGACATACAATGAGCAGTTCTTC.

The J gene is TRBJ1-1, the V gene TRBV19; D gene ambiguous. The germline CDR1 and CDR2 sequences are LNHDA and SQIVND (reference sequence). This CDR3 has 14 amino acids. Trimming left V 1 base short and J 3 bases short, with 9 bases between. The CDR3 here is CASSIGPTDTEAFF. The CDR3 DNA follows: TGTGCCAGTAGTATAGGACCCACGGACACTGAAGCTTTCTTT.